The T cell receptor beta chain under discussion was sequenced for a study of T cell changes during pregnancy in multiple sclerosis. V lost 1 base to trimming and J lost 5 bases; unmatched junction nucleotides: 7. Germline V CDR1 and CDR2: KGHSH, LQKENI. The CDR3 covers 16 residues. This table comes from immunoSEQ multiplex PCR, and its TCRdb copy is limited to in-frame clones, with some not included. In the table there are about 89,000 clones, about 91% of which are singletons. The sequences come from peripheral blood, collected after pregnancy. This TCR came from a female donor in good health, enrolled as a control in a pregnancy study. The chain uses TRBV18 and TRBJ2-2, with TRBD2 identical over 7 bases. CDR3 in DNA: TGTGCCAGCTCACCACTTTCGGGAGGAGAAACCGGGGAGCTGTTTTTT. Residues: CASSPLSGGETGELFF.